This T cell receptor (beta chain) was captured by sequencing in a study of cytomegalovirus exposure and HLA in healthy donors (dated by TCRdb to about 2017). Some background on the complete study: An earlier analysis of about 530 of the donors reported approximately 300 Gb of sequence data and approximately 120 million unique TCR beta sequences obtained from around 170 million T cells. Among 300 to 500 genotyped donors of the cohort, an average of approximately 220,000 unique TCR beta nucleotide sequences was sequenced per donor, of which 15% to 20% were non-productive. The aim of the study was to test whether cataloging public T cell receptors could identify signatures of past pathogen exposure. Donor age, sex, ethnicity and CMV serostatus were compiled together with the repertoire data. In addition to the first cohort of several hundred subjects, a separate validation cohort of around 110 different subjects was used. The later analysis used no new phenotypic data to find candidate immune exposures, relying instead on TCR beta sequences and their occurrence across donors. The number of donors typed differed by locus, with roughly 620-630 for A, B, C, DRB1 and DQB1, roughly 520 for DQA1, 600 to 610 for DPA1, and some 440 for DPB1. A later analysis re-analyzed previously published TCR beta repertoires from 660 or so donors and added high-resolution HLA genotyping to study TCR occurrence patterns. Class I and class II HLA loci were covered by the typing at four-digit resolution. To decide whether each TCR beta V gene segment behaved as functional or pseudogenic, an earlier analysis of 587 of the donors relied on high-throughput TCR beta sequencing. A later genetic analysis used genome-wide SNP genotypes for 398 of the 666 donors, treating that subset as a discovery cohort. Roughly 300 gigabases of sequencing data and approximately 80 million unique TCR sequences were included in an early release covering roughly 600 HLA-typed donors. To predict cytomegalovirus infection status, the study brought together high-throughput TCR immunosequencing, statistical association of individual TCRs with disease status, and machine learning. The study used immunosequencing to profile the T cell repertoires of more than 650 subjects and linked those repertoires to cytomegalovirus serostatus. Every repertoire in the discovery cohort had been generated on one and the same sequencing platform. Of the roughly 410 genotyped donors, 75% to 85% were placed in the genetic ancestry cluster associated with self-reported Caucasian donors. Several DR-DQ haplotypes were treated as single units for association and clustering because of strong linkage in the cohort. General study outcomes and caveats: The cohort was sequenced for TCR beta chains only, and without alpha or paired-chain data the features that could be detected were limited. In a later analysis, HLA-associated TCR beta chains were found to be more clonally expanded and to have lower generation probabilities than equally common non-associated chains. A later analysis found that TCR association rates varied across HLA loci, with DRB1 alleles showing the most associated TCRs and HLA-C alleles the fewest. In vitro tests confirmed that a few of the cytomegalovirus-associated TCR beta chains recognize cytomegalovirus antigens. In the study, 150 to 200 TCR beta chains were listed as associated with cytomegalovirus. According to a later genetic analysis, donors in an Asian-associated ancestry cluster had fewer N-insertions in productive TCRs than the approximately 630-donor mean. According to a later analysis, parvovirus B19, influenza, CMV and Epstein-Barr virus appeared linked to several top co-occurrence clusters. The classifier was reported to diagnose cytomegalovirus status with high specificity and sensitivity in both the original and validation cohorts. An association between a missense DCLRE1C variant and V-gene and J-gene trimming of TCR beta chains was found in a later genetic analysis and replicated in an independent cohort. Roughly uniform sequencing depth across donors was assumed in presence/absence analyses, although this assumption may not hold. A later analysis found that most CMV-associated TCR beta chains appeared HLA-restricted, with HLA associations seemingly driven largely by CMV exposure. Assigning TCR associations to individual alleles was difficult when HLA alleles, especially DR and DQ, strongly co-occurred. A further reported finding was that TCR beta sequences accurately predicted the HLA-A and HLA-B alleles for most subjects in the first cohort. Because HLA typing was unavailable for some donors at each locus, only the typed subset was used in association tests. Linkage disequilibrium might explain the correlated functional status among segregating V segments, but an unknown experimental factor could not be ruled out. For the cohort, immune exposure information was limited to CMV serostatus. Most TCR sequences were seen in very few donors, while some public TCRs were found in many individuals. A later analysis associated about 18,000 TCR beta sequences with specific HLA alleles at a false discovery rate of 0.05. The authors suggested that the approach could potentially be extended to other disease states and immunological phenotypes. A group of highly shared sequence variants was considered likely to be a technical artifact of the sequencing pipeline. Because the 87-base-pair reads could not distinguish some IMGT-functional V segments, including TRBV6-2 and TRBV6-3, those segments were excluded. In an earlier analysis of around 600 of the donors, most TCR beta V segments appeared in productive rearrangements about 90% or about 30% of the time, broadly matching IMGT annotations. Because counts were too low, 15 to 20 rarely observed V segments, including chromosome 9 orphons, were excluded from the earlier analysis of under 650 of the donors.

The library was made by the immunoSEQ multiplex PCR assay. For the multiplex PCR, a mixture combining 60 forward primers for TCR Vbeta segments and 13 reverse primers for TCR Jbeta segments was used. The CDR3 region of rearranged TCR beta genes was amplified from genomic DNA with a multiplex PCR assay. Amplified TCR beta libraries were sequenced as 87-base-pair reads on the Illumina HiSeq System. The paper's processing steps were these. Across the 600 to 700 repertoires, a later analysis counted some 81 million unique TCR beta chains, 8.5 million to 12 million of which were shared by at least two donors. Raw reads were error-corrected and collapsed into unique sequences by a nearest-neighbor algorithm in which closely related sequences were merged to remove PCR and sequencing errors. Alignment of CDR3 sequences to IMGT reference sequences was used to assign V, D and J gene segments. For a sequence to be retained, a match of at least six nucleotides was required to both a V gene segment and a J gene segment. Rearrangements were classified as productive when the CDR3 lacked stop codons and remained in frame with V and J, and all other rearrangements were classified as non-productive. CDR3 was defined according to IMGT convention as the region running from the second conserved V-encoded cysteine to the conserved J-encoded phenylalanine. Sequences without an unambiguous match to a single V gene segment were excluded from the earlier analysis of about 630 of the donors. An earlier analysis of over 450 of the donors classified V segments as functional when productive rearrangements were above 56.7% and as segregating when the standard deviation between donors was above 5%. A statistical classification framework was built for diagnosing cytomegalovirus status from the catalog of TCR beta chain sequences. In a later analysis, TCR nucleotide sequences were compared against IMGT/GENE-DB human TR gene sequences so that V and J genes could be assigned. In a later analysis, CDR3 sequences and most-parsimonious VDJ recombination scenarios were assigned using the TCRdist pipeline. In a later analysis, every TCR beta chain was defined by the combination of its CDR3 amino acid sequence and its V-gene family, and reads without a unique V-gene family were dropped. In a later analysis, around 650 highly shared, low-generation-probability nucleotide sequences were removed to address suspected cross-contamination and a sequencing artifact. For each public chain, a later analysis derived a clonal expansion index from normalized ranks of inferred template counts within each repertoire. Generation probabilities in a later analysis came from a VDJ recombination model fitted to out-of-frame rearrangements, and those results were checked against IGoR. In a later analysis, hypergeometric tests were used to score TCR-TCR, TCR-HLA and TCR-CMV co-occurrence, with a repertoire-size bias correction applied to TCR pairs. False discovery rates were estimated in a later analysis by permuting HLA or CMV assignments 20 times. In a later analysis, co-occurring TCRs were grouped using DBSCAN, with TCRdist sequence similarity added in when clustering inside HLA-allele-positive subsets. For co-occurrence clustering, repertoires with fewer than 30,000 or more than 120,000 public chains were excluded, along with several repertoires with anomalous nucleotide sharing. This is the immuneACCESS table as TCRdb keeps it, with only in-frame sequences that have V and J called. A part of the clones is gone; compared with another copy, unresolved V genes explain less than half, and the rest is unexplained. V, J and clone size were drawn from that table, and D and trimming were deduced from the DNA. A total of 85,000 to 100,000 clones appear in this sample, approximately 85% of them only once. The top ten constitute around 6% of the sample.

In total, approximately 690 healthy bone marrow donors made up the cohort. All cohort members were sampled while nominally healthy, although unrecorded immune exposures were likely present. The donor was CMV seropositive and was included in the group of 270 or so seropositive cohort members. Every donor gave a peripheral blood sample, and the peripheral blood mononuclear cells from that sample were used for TCR beta sequencing. The Qiagen DNeasy Blood Extraction Kit was used to extract genomic DNA from the blood cell samples. Trimming takes 5 bases off V and 5 bases off J; junction bases not matched to a gene: 6. The CDR3 covers 14 residues, taking in both the cysteine and the phenylalanine. The kept DNA is CDR3 alone, 42 bases in frame from the first base. CDR1 and CDR2 (LNHDA, SQIVND) derive from the germline V gene (reference sequence). With respect to this clone: Its antigen is not yet known. No per-base quality is available; no much larger clone lies one base away.

The origin of this receptor is a woman aged 18-30 years in good health and CMV-seropositive. The specimen was PBMCs. The chain was built from TRBV19 and TRBJ1-1, and 9 bases in between align with TRBD1. The sequenced DNA is TGTGCCAGTAGTGGACAGGGGCTTTGGACTGAAGCTTTCTTT. It translates as CASSGQGLWTEAFF.